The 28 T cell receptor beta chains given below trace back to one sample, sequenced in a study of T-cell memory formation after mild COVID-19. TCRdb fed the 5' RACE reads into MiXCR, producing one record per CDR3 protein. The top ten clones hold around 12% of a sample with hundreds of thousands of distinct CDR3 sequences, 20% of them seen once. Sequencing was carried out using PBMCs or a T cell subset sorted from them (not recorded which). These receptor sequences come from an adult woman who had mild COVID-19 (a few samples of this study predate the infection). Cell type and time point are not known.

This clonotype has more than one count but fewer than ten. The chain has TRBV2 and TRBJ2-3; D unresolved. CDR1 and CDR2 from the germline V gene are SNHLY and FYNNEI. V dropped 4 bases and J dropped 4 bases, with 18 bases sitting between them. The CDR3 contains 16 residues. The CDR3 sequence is CASSARLLPPADTQYF. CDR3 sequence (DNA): TGTGCCAGCAGTGCTCGTCTACTCCCCCCCGCAGATACGCAGTATTTT.

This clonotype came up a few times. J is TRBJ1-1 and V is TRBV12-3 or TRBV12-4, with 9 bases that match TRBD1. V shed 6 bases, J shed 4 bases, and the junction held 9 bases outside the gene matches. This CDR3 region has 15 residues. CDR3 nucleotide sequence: TGTGCCAGCAGACAAGGACAGGGGTTGAGCACTGAAGCTTTCTTT. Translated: CASRQGQGLSTEAFF.

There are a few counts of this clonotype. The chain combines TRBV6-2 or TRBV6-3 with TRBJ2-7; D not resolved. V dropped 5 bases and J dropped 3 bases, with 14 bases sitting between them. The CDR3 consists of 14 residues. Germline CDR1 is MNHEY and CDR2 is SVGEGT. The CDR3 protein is CASSNLGPYYEQYF. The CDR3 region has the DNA TGTGCCAGCAGTAATCTCGGTCCCTACTACGAGCAGTACTTC.

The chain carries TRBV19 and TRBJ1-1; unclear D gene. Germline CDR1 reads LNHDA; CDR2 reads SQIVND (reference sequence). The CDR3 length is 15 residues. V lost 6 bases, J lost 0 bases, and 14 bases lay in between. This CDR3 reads CASRGPGRVNTEAFF. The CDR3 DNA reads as TGTGCCAGTAGGGGCCCTGGGAGGGTGAACACTGAAGCTTTCTTT.

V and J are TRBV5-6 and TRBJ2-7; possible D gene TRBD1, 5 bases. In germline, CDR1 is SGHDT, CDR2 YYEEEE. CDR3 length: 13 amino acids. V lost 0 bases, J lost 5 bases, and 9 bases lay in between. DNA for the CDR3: TGTGCCAGCAGCTTGGGACAGTCAAACGAGCAGTACTTC. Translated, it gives CASSLGQSNEQYF.

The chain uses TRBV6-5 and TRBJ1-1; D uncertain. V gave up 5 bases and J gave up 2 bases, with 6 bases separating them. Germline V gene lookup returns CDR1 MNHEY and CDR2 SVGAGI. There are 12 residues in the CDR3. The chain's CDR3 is CASSKKNTEAFF. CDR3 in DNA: TGTGCCAGCAGTAAAAAAAACACTGAAGCTTTCTTT.

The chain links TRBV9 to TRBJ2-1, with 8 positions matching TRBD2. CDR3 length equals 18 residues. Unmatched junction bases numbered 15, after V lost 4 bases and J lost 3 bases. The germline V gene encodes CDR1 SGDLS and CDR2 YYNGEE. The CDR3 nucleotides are TGTGCCAGCAGCTTTAGCGGTCGGGGGGGGGAACGCTACAATGAGCAGTTCTTC. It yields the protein CASSFSGRGGERYNEQFF.

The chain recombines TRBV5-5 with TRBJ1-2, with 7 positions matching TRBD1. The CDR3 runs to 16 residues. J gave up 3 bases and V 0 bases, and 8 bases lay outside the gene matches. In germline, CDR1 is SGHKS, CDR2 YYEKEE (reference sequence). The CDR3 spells CASSLDPGQDHYGYTF. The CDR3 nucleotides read TGTGCCAGCAGCTTGGACCCAGGACAGGACCACTATGGCTACACCTTC.

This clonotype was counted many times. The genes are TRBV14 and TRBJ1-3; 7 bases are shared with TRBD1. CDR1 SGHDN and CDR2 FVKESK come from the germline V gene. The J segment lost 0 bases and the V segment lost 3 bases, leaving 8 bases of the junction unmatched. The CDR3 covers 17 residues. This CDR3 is CASSQVRQGVSGNTIYF. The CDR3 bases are TGTGCCAGCAGCCAGGTCCGACAGGGAGTCTCTGGAAACACCATATATTTT.

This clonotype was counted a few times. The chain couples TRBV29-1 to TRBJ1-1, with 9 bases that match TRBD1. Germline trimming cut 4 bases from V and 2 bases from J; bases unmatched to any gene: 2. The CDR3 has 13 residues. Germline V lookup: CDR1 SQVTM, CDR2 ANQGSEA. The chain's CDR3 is CSVGQGDNTEAFF. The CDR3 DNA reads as TGCAGCGTTGGACAGGGGGATAACACTGAAGCTTTCTTT.

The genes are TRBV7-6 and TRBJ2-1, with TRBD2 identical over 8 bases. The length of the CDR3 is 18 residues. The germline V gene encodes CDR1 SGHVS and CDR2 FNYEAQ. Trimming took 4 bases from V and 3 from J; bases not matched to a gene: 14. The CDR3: CASSSHSVGRADYNEQFF. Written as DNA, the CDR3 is TGTGCCAGCAGCTCCCACTCAGTCGGGAGGGCCGACTACAATGAGCAGTTCTTC.

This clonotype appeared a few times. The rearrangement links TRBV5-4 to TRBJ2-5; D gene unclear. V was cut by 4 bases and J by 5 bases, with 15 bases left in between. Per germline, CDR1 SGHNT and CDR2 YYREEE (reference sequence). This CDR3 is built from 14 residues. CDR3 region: CASSQDPIRETQYF. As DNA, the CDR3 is TGTGCCAGCAGCCAGGATCCCATTCGGGAGACCCAGTACTTC.

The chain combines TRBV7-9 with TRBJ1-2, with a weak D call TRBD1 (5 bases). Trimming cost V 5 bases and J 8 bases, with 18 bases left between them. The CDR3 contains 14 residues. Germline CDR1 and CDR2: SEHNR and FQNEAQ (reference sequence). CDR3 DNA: TGTGCCAGCAGCCAGGACCCAGGGAAGGCCGGCTACACCTTC. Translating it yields CASSQDPGKAGYTF.

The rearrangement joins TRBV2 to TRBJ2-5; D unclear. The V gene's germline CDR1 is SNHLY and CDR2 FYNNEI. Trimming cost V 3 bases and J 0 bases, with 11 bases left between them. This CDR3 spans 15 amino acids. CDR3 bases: TGTGCCAGCAGTGAGTCGCCCCCGTACCAAGAGACCCAGTACTTC. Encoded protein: CASSESPPYQETQYF.

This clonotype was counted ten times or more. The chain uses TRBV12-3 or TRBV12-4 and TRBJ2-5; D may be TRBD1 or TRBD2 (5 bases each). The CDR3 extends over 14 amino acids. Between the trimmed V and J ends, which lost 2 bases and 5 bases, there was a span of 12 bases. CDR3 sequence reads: CASSLSGPAETQYF. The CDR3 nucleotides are TGTGCCAGCAGTTTATCGGGACCTGCGGAGACCCAGTACTTC.

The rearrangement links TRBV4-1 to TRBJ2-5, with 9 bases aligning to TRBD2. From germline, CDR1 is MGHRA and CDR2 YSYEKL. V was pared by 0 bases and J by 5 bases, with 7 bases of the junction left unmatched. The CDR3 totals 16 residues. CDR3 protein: CASSQEGGGGLETQYF. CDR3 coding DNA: TGCGCCAGCAGCCAAGAAGGCGGGGGGGGCCTGGAGACCCAGTACTTC.

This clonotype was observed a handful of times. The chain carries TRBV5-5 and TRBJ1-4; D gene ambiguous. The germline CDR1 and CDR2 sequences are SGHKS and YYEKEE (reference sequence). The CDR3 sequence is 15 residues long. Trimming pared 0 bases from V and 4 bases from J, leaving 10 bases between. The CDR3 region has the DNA TGTGCCAGCAGCTTGGGGGGAGTCCTTAATGAAAAACTGTTTTTT. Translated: CASSLGGVLNEKLFF.

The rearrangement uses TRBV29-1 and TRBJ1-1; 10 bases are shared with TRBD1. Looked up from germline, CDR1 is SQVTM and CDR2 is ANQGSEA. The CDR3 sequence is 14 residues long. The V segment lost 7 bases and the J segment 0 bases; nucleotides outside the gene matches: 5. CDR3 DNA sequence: TGCAGCGGGGGACAGGGGTTAATGAACACTGAAGCTTTCTTT. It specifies CSGGQGLMNTEAFF.

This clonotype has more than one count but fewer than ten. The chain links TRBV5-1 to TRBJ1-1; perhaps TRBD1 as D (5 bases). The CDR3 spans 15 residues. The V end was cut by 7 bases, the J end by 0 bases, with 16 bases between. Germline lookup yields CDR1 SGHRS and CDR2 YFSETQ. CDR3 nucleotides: TGCGCCAGCCACGGAGGGGTGGGCATGAACACTGAAGCTTTCTTT. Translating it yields CASHGGVGMNTEAFF. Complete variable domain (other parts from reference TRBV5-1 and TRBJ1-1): KAGVTQTPRYLIKTRGQQVTLSCSPISGHRSVSWYQQTPGQGLQFLFEYFSETQRNKGNFPGRFSGRQFSNSRSEMNVSTLELGDSALYLCASHGGVGMNTEAFFGQGTRLTVV.

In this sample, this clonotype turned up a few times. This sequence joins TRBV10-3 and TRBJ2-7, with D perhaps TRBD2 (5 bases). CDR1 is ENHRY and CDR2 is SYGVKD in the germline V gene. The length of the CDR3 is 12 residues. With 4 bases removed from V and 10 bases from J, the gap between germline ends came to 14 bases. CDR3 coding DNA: TGTGCCATCAGTGCCGAGCGGATACTTCAGTACTTC. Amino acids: CAISAERILQYF.

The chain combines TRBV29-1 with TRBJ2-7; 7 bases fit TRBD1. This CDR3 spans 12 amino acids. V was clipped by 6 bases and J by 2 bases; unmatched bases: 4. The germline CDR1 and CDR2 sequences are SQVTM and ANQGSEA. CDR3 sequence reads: CSVMDRTYEQYF. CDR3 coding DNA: TGCAGCGTCATGGACAGGACCTACGAGCAGTACTTC.

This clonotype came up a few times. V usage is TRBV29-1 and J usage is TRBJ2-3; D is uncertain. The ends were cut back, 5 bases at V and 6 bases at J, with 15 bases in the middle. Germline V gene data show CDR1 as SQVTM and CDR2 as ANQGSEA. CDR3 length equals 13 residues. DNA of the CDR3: TGCAGCGTTCCGGGCGAACTAAGGGATACGCAGTATTTT. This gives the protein CSVPGELRDTQYF.

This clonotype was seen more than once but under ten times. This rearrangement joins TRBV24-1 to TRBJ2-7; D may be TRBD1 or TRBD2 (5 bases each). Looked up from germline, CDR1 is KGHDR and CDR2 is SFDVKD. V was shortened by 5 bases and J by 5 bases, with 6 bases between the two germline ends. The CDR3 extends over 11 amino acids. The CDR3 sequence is CATSVGDEQYF. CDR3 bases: TGTGCCACCAGTGTGGGGGACGAGCAGTACTTC.

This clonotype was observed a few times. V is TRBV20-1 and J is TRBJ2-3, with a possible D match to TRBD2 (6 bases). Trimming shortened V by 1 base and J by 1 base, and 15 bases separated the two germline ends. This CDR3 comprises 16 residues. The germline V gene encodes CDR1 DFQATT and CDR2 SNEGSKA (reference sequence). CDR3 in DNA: TGCAGTGCTAGAGTCCGGGGAGGTAGTGGCACAGATACGCAGTATTTT. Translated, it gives CSARVRGGSGTDTQYF.

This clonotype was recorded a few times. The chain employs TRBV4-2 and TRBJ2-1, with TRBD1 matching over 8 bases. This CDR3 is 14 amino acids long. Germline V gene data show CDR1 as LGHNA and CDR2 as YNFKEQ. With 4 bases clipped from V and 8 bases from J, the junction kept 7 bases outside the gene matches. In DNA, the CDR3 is TGTGCCAGCAGCCCGGGACAGGCGCGGGATGAGCAGTTCTTC. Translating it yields CASSPGQARDEQFF.

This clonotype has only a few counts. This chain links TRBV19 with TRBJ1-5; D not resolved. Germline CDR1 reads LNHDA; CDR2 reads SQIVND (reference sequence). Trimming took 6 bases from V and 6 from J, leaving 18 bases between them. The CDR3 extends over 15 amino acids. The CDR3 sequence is CASRNPTGSSQPQHF. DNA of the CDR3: TGTGCCAGTAGAAATCCTACGGGGAGTAGTCAGCCCCAGCATTTT. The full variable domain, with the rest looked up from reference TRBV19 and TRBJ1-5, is DGGITQSPKYLFRKEGQNVTLSCEQNLNHDAMYWYRQDPGQGLRLIYYSQIVNDFQKGDIAEGYSVSREKKESFPLTVTSAQKNPTAFYLCASRNPTGSSQPQHFGDGTRLSIL.

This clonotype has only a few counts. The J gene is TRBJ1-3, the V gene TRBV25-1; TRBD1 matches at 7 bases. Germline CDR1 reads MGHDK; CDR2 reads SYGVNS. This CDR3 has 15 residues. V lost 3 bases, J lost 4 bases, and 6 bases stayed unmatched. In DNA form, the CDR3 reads TGTGCCAGCAGTGAGGACAGGACCTCGGGAAACACCATATATTTT. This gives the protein CASSEDRTSGNTIYF.

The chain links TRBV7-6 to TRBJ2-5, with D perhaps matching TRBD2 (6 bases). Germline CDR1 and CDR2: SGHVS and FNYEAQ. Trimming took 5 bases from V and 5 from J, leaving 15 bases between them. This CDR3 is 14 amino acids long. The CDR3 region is CASSPPSAGETQYF. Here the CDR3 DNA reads TGTGCCAGCAGCCCTCCTAGCGCAGGGGAGACCCAGTACTTC. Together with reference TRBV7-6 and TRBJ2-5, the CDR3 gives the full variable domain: GAGVSQSPRYKVTKRGQDVALRCDPISGHVSLYWYRQALGQGPEFLTYFNYEAQQDKSGLPNDRFSAERPEGSISTLTIQRTEQRDSAMYRCASSPPSAGETQYFGPGTRLLVL.